The clone carrying this T cell receptor (beta chain) was observed at least ten times. Template material for amplifying TCR beta CDR3 regions consisted of RNA transcripts. The TCR CDR3 first-round RT-PCR relied on the HTBI primer set. TCRdb reprocessed the multiplex PCR reads via MiXCR and lists one record per CDR3 protein. There are 250,000 to 300,000 distinct CDR3 sequences in the sample; about 16% occur only once, and about 30% lies in the top ten. This record belongs to a study of T cells in Graves' hyperthyroidism and ophthalmopathy. CDR1 MNHNS and CDR2 SASEGT come from the germline V gene. The CDR3 is 15 amino acids. With 4 bases removed from V and 2 bases from J, the gap between germline ends came to 12 bases.

Sequencing was performed on blood. The sequence was collected from a woman aged 45-65 years with Graves' hyperthyroidism that later progressed to Graves' ophthalmopathy. This chain connects TRBV6-1 to TRBJ2-1; no reliable D call. CDR3 sequence: CASSAPNTPYNEQFF. The CDR3 nucleotides read TGTGCCAGCAGTGCACCTAATACCCCCTACAATGAGCAGTTCTTC.